This T cell receptor beta chain was sequenced for a study of CD8+ T cells in alopecia areata. There are 15 residues in the CDR3. Trimming cost V 7 bases and J 1 base, with 14 bases left between them. Per the germline V gene, CDR1 is SGHRS and CDR2 is YFSETQ. Reverse transcribed after extraction, RNA yielded cDNA as the sequencing template. Measured with immunoSEQ multiplex PCR; TCRdb has only the in-frame clones, and not every one. The sample consists of 150,000 to 200,000 clones, more than 55% of them appearing once. Indicated treatment: oral pan-JAK inhibitor, 5-10 mg twice daily. The chain combines TRBV5-1 with TRBJ2-2; D call uncertain. This receptor was obtained from a human donor with alopecia areata. Here the sequenced sample was CD4+ T cells sorted from blood, taken around week 50, from a patient treated with tofacitinib. The CDR3 is CASRLTDLNTGELFF. CDR3 bases: TGCGCCAGCCGCCTTACGGATCTGAACACCGGGGAGCTGTTTTTT. The full variable domain, its missing parts supplied by reference TRBV5-1 and TRBJ2-2, is KAGVTQTPRYLIKTRGQQVTLSCSPISGHRSVSWYQQTPGQGLQFLFEYFSETQRNKGNFPGRFSGRQFSNSRSEMNVSTLELGDSALYLCASRLTDLNTGELFFGEGSRLTVL.